The present T cell receptor (beta chain) was sequenced within a study of blood T cells in healthy people across ages. Points from the study as a whole: Diversity was estimated from one million T cells, and these estimates were considered underestimates.

Alongside a J-beta primer mix, a sample-barcoded 5' primer served in a second PCR lasting about 7 to 12 cycles. TCRdb analysed the 5' RACE reads with MiXCR anew, one entry per CDR3 protein. The sample has a few hundred thousand distinct CDR3 sequences, 50% to 60% seen once. The CDR3 contains 15 residues. CDR1 SGDLS and CDR2 YYNGEE come from the germline V gene. V shed 3 bases and J 6 bases; nucleotides not matched to a gene: 8. A note on this clonotype: Its cognate antigen is unknown.

The chain couples TRBV9 to TRBJ2-1; 8 positions match TRBD1. The clonotype was recovered from a man aged 55 to 70 in good health. The source material was blood. The CDR3 DNA reads TGTGCCAGCAGCGCTCAGGGTCAGGGGGCCAATGAGCAGTTCTTC. Translating gives CASSAQGQGANEQFF. Full variable domain (remainder filled in from reference TRBV9 and TRBJ2-1): DSGVTQTPKHLITATGQRVTLRCSPRSGDLSVYWYQQSLDQGLQFLIQYYNGEERAKGNILERFSAQQFPDLHSELNLSSLELGDSALYFCASSAQGQGANEQFFGPGTRLTVL.